These T cell receptor beta chains were read from a single sample in a study of OX40 agonist ivuxolimab in advanced cancers. Sequenced by immunoSEQ multiplex PCR; TCRdb stores in-frame clones only, minus some. The sample lists roughly 64,000 clones, 75% to 90% occurring once. The sequencing used CD4+ or CD8+ T cells sorted from blood, collected in a trial of the OX40 agonist ivuxolimab. These receptors were collected from an adult with an advanced solid tumor such as melanoma, head and neck, liver or kidney cancer. Both conserved end residues are part of each CDR3. Fields, in order: J gene, CDR3 length, clone size, D gene, V gene, CDR3 DNA, CDR3 protein. A D gene is named only where the DNA matches it firmly. The listing skips clone size in some rows; elsewhere it reads once, few, many or a size class.

TRBJ2-7,13,.,.,TRBV6-5,TGTGCCAGCAGGATCCGGGACTCCTACGAGCAGTACTTC,CASRIRDSYEQYF
TRBJ2-5,15,.,TRBD2,TRBV7-3,TGTGCCAGCAGCTCCCCGGGACTAGGAGAAGAGACCCAGTACTTC,CASSSPGLGEETQYF
TRBJ1-2,16,.,.,TRBV11-2,TGTGCCAGCAGCTTAGATCGCAGGCCAGCCAACTATGGCTACACCTTC,CASSLDRRPANYGYTF
TRBJ2-3,13,.,.,TRBV7-7,TGTGCCAGCAGCTTGGGGGGCGCAGATACGCAGTATTTT,CASSLGGADTQYF
TRBJ2-1,15,.,TRBD1,TRBV19,TGTGCCAGTTCGCCTCAGGGGGCCACCTACAATGAGCAGTTCTTC,CASSPQGATYNEQFF
TRBJ1-3,13,.,.,TRBV27,TGTGCCAGCAGTCACGGGGGTGGAAACACCATATATTTT,CASSHGGGNTIYF
TRBJ2-5,14,few,.,TRBV6-1,TGTGCCAGCAGTAGACAGGCCTCTCAAGAGACCCAGTACTTC,CASSRQASQETQYF
TRBJ1-4,15,.,.,TRBV7-8,TGTGCCAGCAGCCCGAACCCGGGAGGTAATGAAAAACTGTTTTTT,CASSPNPGGNEKLFF
TRBJ2-1,16,once,.,TRBV5-6,TGTGCCAGCAGCTTGGATTGGAGACAAAGGGGGAATGAGCAGTTCTTC,CASSLDWRQRGNEQFF
TRBJ1-2,13,once,.,TRBV5-1,TGCGCCAGCAGCTTGGACAGAATTCAAGGCTACACCTTC,CASSLDRIQGYTF
TRBJ2-5,14,.,.,TRBV7-2,TGTGCCAGCAGCACCCGACAGGGAGGGGAGACCCAGTACTTC,CASSTRQGGETQYF
TRBJ2-3,15,.,TRBD2,TRBV13,TGTGCCAGCAGGACGACTAGCGGGGGAGGGAATACGCAGTATTTT,CASRTTSGGGNTQYF
TRBJ2-7,14,.,.,TRBV11-1,TGTGCCAGCAGCTTAGATTCAGGCTCCTACGAGCAGTACTTC,CASSLDSGSYEQYF
TRBJ1-1,11,few,.,TRBV20-1,TGCAGTCCCATCCGAACGACTGAAGCTTTCTTT,CSPIRTTEAFF
TRBJ1-2,14,.,TRBD1,TRBV6-6,TGTGCCAGCGGAACCGGGACAGATAACTATGGCTACACCTTC,CASGTGTDNYGYTF
TRBJ1-6,14,once,TRBD1,TRBV7-2,TGTGCCAGCAGCCCGGGACAGGTGGCTTCACCCCTCCACTTT,CASSPGQVASPLHF
TRBJ2-7,14,once,.,TRBV5-6,TGTGCCAGCAGCTTGAGTATTATCTCCTACGAGCAGTACTTC,CASSLSIISYEQYF
TRBJ2-2,14,once,.,TRBV7-3,TGTGCCAGCTCTCGGAGGAGTTGGACCGGGGAGCTGTTTTTT,CASSRRSWTGELFF
TRBJ2-3,20,.,.,TRBV21-1,TGTGCCAGCAGGCTCCCCTCTAGCGGGGGGTCTGTCCCATCTCACGATACGCAGTATTTT,CASRLPSSGGSVPSHDTQYF
TRBJ2-5,12,.,.,TRBV10-3,TGTGCCATCAGTGACATGGGTGAGACCCAGTACTTC,CAISDMGETQYF
TRBJ2-7,13,.,.,TRBV28,TGTGCCAGCAGTTCAGGGGACTCCTACGAGCAGTACTTC,CASSSGDSYEQYF
TRBJ1-5,13,.,TRBD1,TRBV27,TGTGCCAGCAGTGACAGGGAGGGTCAGCCCCAGCATTTT,CASSDREGQPQHF
TRBJ2-7,14,.,.,TRBV29-1,TGCAGCTTGCACCAACGGCGGGGCTCCTACGAGCAGTACTTC,CSLHQRRGSYEQYF
TRBJ1-5,14,once,.,TRBV7-8,TGTGCCAGCAGCCCGACTTATAGCAATCAGCCCCAGCATTTT,CASSPTYSNQPQHF
TRBJ1-5,18,.,TRBD1,TRBV5-5,TGTGCCAGCAGCTTGGGCCGGGACAGGACCTTCTCTGGTCAGCCCCAGCATTTT,CASSLGRDRTFSGQPQHF
TRBJ2-2,15,.,.,TRBV6-5,TGTGCCAGCCGTCCGGCTCGGACAGCTCCCGGGGAGCTGTTTTTT,CASRPARTAPGELFF
TRBJ2-7,15,once,.,TRBV9,TGTGCCAGCAGCCCAGGGTGGGGGAGCTCCTACGAGCAGTACTTC,CASSPGWGSSYEQYF
TRBJ2-7,14,few,.,TRBV7-2,TGTGCCAGCAGCTCGGACTACCCCCCCTACGAGCAGTACTTC,CASSSDYPPYEQYF
TRBJ1-1,13,.,.,TRBV6-1,TGTGCCAGCAGAAGGACACCTAACACTGAAGCTTTCTTT,CASRRTPNTEAFF
TRBJ2-3,14,.,.,TRBV10-2,TGCGCCAGCAGAGCGGGTTCCCGCACAGATACGCAGTATTTT,CASRAGSRTDTQYF
TRBJ2-1,15,.,.,TRBV4-1,TGCGCCAGCAGCCAAGATCAGCAAAAACGGTATGAGCAGTTCTTC,CASSQDQQKRYEQFF
TRBJ1-6,14,.,TRBD1,TRBV30,TGTGCCGGGCACAGGGGTTCCTATAATTCACCCCTCCACTTT,CAGHRGSYNSPLHF
TRBJ2-7,18,.,TRBD2,TRBV7-2,TGTGCCAGCAGCTTAGCGGCTAGCGGGCGCCGGATATCCTACGAGCAGTACTTC,CASSLAASGRRISYEQYF
TRBJ2-7,17,.,TRBD1,TRBV5-4,TGTGCCAGCAGCCCCGGGACAGTCCAGATCCGCTCCTACGAGCAGTACTTC,CASSPGTVQIRSYEQYF
TRBJ2-2,13,.,.,TRBV5-4,TGTGCCAGCAGCTTGTGGGAGAACGGGGAGCTGTTTTTT,CASSLWENGELFF
TRBJ1-2,15,.,.,TRBV6-1,TGTGCCAGCAGTGAAGATTGGGGGAGCGACTATGGCTACACCTTC,CASSEDWGSDYGYTF
TRBJ2-5,11,.,.,TRBV2,TGTGCCAGCAGTGTGGGGGAGACCCAGTACTTC,CASSVGETQYF
TRBJ2-5,17,few,TRBD2,TRBV19,TGTGCCAGTAGTGGGCTAGCGGGATGGGAAGGACAAGAGACCCAGTACTTC,CASSGLAGWEGQETQYF
TRBJ2-2,14,.,TRBD2,TRBV25-1,TGTGCCAGCAGACCTAGCGGGAACACCGGGGAGCTGTTTTTT,CASRPSGNTGELFF
TRBJ1-2,14,.,TRBD1,TRBV7-8,TGTGCCAGCAGCTTAGAAACAGGGGTCTATGGCTACACCTTC,CASSLETGVYGYTF
TRBJ1-3,15,.,.,TRBV4-3,TGCGCCAGCAGCCAAGCGGGGGTCTCTGGAAACACCATATATTTT,CASSQAGVSGNTIYF
TRBJ2-3,15,.,TRBD1,TRBV19,TGTGCCAGGGGATCCCGGGACAGGGTTAAGGATACGCAGTATTTT,CARGSRDRVKDTQYF
TRBJ2-7,15,few,.,TRBV11-3,TGTGCCAGCAGCTTGGGCCCCCCCATATCCTACCAGCAGTACTTC,CASSLGPPISYQQYF
TRBJ2-5,15,.,.,TRBV27,TGTGCCAGCAGTTATGACTCGCGCCGCCAAGAGACCCAGTACTTC,CASSYDSRRQETQYF
TRBJ2-1,15,once,.,TRBV11-3,TGTGCCAGCAGCTTAGTAGCGAGCTCCTACAATGAGCAGTTCTTC,CASSLVASSYNEQFF
TRBJ2-1,15,once,TRBD2,TRBV9,TGTGCCAGCAGCGCGGGACTAGCGGCCTACAATGAGCAGTTCTTC,CASSAGLAAYNEQFF
TRBJ1-6,15,.,.,TRBV27,TGTGCCAGTTCGCGGCAAGAGGTCTATAATTCACCCCTCCACTTT,CASSRQEVYNSPLHF
TRBJ2-7,14,.,.,TRBV4-1,TGCGCCAGCAGCCAAGGGACAGAGAGCTACGGGCAGTACTTC,CASSQGTESYGQYF
TRBJ1-2,17,.,TRBD1,TRBV7-2,TGTGCCAGCAGCCCCGGGACAGGGGGCCACGGTTTCTATGGCTACACCTTC,CASSPGTGGHGFYGYTF
TRBJ1-4,11,.,.,TRBV30,TGTGCCTCCGGACAGATCGAAAAACTGTTTTTT,CASGQIEKLFF